These 18 T cell receptor beta chains were all obtained from the same sample, sequenced in a study of T-cell reconstitution after alpha-beta-depleted transplantation in children. Unique molecular identifiers were built into the TCRbeta library. TCRdb recomputed calls from the PCR reads with MiXCR, one row per CDR3 protein. The sample yields hundreds of thousands of distinct CDR3 sequences, 12% seen once. The material sequenced was PBMCs from the stem cell graft donor, taken from the stem cell graft. All receptors derive from a human donor who donated a stem cell graft to a child with acute lymphoblastic leukemia.

This clonotype appeared many times. V gene TRBV5-1 combines with J gene TRBJ2-1; 9 bases match TRBD2. This CDR3 is 17 amino acids long. Germline CDR1 is SGHRS and CDR2 is YFSETQ. Germline trimming cut 8 bases from V and 2 bases from J; bases unmatched to any gene: 14. The CDR3 loop reads CASIAGAGNYAYNEQFF. The DNA for the CDR3 is TGCGCCAGTATAGCGGGGGCAGGTAACTACGCCTACAATGAGCAGTTCTTC.

This clonotype showed up many times. J is TRBJ2-7 and V is TRBV29-1; D gene ambiguous. Germline V gene data show CDR1 as SQVTM and CDR2 as ANQGSEA. Trimming removed 1 base from V and 6 bases from J, with 13 bases in between. CDR3 length: 13 amino acids. CDR3 loop: CSVEVRGFLEQYF. The CDR3 nucleotides read TGCAGCGTTGAAGTTCGAGGTTTTCTCGAGCAGTACTTC.

The table lists this clonotype with many counts. The gene calls are TRBV6-1 and TRBJ2-1, with 8 bases aligning to TRBD1. From germline, CDR1 is MNHNS and CDR2 SASEGT. This CDR3 is 14 amino acids long. The V segment lost 6 bases and the J segment 5 bases; nucleotides outside the gene matches: 6. This chain's CDR3 is CASSTTGQDNEQFF. CDR3 nucleotides: TGTGCCAGCAGCACGACGGGACAGGACAATGAGCAGTTCTTC.

This clonotype was seen more than once but under ten times. V usage is TRBV20-1 and J usage is TRBJ1-2, with D perhaps matching TRBD1 (6 bases). The germline V and J ends were trimmed by 0 bases and 7 bases, with 15 bases remaining between them. There are 14 residues in the CDR3. CDR1 DFQATT and CDR2 SNEGSKA come from the germline V gene (reference sequence). The CDR3 coding sequence is TGCAGTGCTAGAGAGGGGGCGGGAGGGGTTGGCTACACCTTC. Protein sequence: CSAREGAGGVGYTF.

This clonotype was detected many times. The V call is TRBV23-1, the J call TRBJ2-4; D gene ambiguous. TRBV23-1 falls under the ORF class, with uncertain function. Deletions cut 2 bases from V and 0 bases from J, with 8 bases between. This CDR3 comprises 15 residues. Here the CDR3 reads CASSQRGKAKNIQYF. CDR3 sequence (DNA): TGCGCCAGCAGTCAAAGAGGAAAAGCCAAAAACATTCAGTACTTC.

This clonotype was seen a few times. The CDR3 coding sequence is TGTGCCAGCAGTCACCGACGGGGGCGCAGTGATCAGCCCCAGCATTTT. Translated, it gives CASSHRRGRSDQPQHF. This rearrangement joins TRBV28 to TRBJ1-5; the D gene is possibly TRBD1 (6 bases). Germline V gene lookup returns CDR1 MDHEN and CDR2 SYDVKM. The length of the CDR3 is 16 residues. Trimming removed 5 bases from V and 5 bases from J, with 19 bases in between.

In this sample, this clonotype turned up many times. The chain links TRBV12-3 or TRBV12-4 to TRBJ2-7; the D gene could be TRBD1 or TRBD2 (5 bases each). The V and J ends lost 4 bases and 2 bases respectively, with 12 bases between them. The CDR3 contains 14 residues. The CDR3 loop is CASSSGLGAYEQYF. The CDR3 DNA reads TGTGCCAGCAGTTCCGGACTGGGGGCCTACGAGCAGTACTTC.

This clonotype was counted ten times or more. At one boundary the junction diverges from the germline segment, which might be a read error. The chain joins TRBV5-1 to TRBJ2-5, with 11 bases lining up with TRBD2. This CDR3 is 17 amino acids long. The germline gives CDR1 SGHRS, CDR2 YFSETQ. The CDR3: CASSLATTSGSQGTQYF. For the CDR3, the DNA is TGCGCCAGCAGCTTGGCCACCACTAGCGGGAGTCAAGGGACCCAGTACTTC. Full variable domain (rest looked up from reference TRBV5-1 and TRBJ2-5): KAGVTQTPRYLIKTRGQQVTLSCSPISGHRSVSWYQQTPGQGLQFLFEYFSETQRNKGNFPGRFSGRQFSNSRSEMNVSTLELGDSALYLCASSLATTSGSQGTQYFGPGTRLLVL.

This clonotype has only one observation. The CDR3 nucleotides read TGTGCCAGCAGCTTAGACGACAGGGGGCACGAGCAGTACTTC. Translation: CASSLDDRGHEQYF. The gene calls are TRBV11-1 and TRBJ2-7; 10 bases agree with TRBD1. V shed 1 base, J shed 5 bases, and the junction held 2 bases outside the gene matches. CDR3 size: 14 residues. Germline lookup yields CDR1 SGHAT and CDR2 FQDESV (reference sequence).

Many counts were recorded for this clonotype. The chain uses TRBV5-6 and TRBJ2-7, with TRBD1 identical over 7 bases. Germline values: CDR1 SGHDT, CDR2 YYEEEE. The CDR3 contains 15 residues. J was trimmed by 1 base and V by 0 bases; bases with no gene match: 4. The CDR3 coding sequence is TGTGCCAGCAGCTTGGTCCCAGGGGGTTCCTACGAGCAGTACTTC. It specifies CASSLVPGGSYEQYF.

At least ten counts were recorded for this clonotype. The chain is built from TRBV6-1 and TRBJ1-2; 7 bases are shared with TRBD1. The CDR3 loop spans 13 amino acids. The V gene's germline CDR1 is MNHNS and CDR2 SASEGT. V shed 6 bases, J shed 6 bases, and the junction held 7 bases outside the gene matches. The CDR3 here is CASSLTGSHGYTF. CDR3 DNA: TGTGCCAGCAGCCTGACAGGGAGCCATGGCTACACCTTC.

Worth noting for this clonotype: Mismatch with germline at one junction end may stem from a read error. This rearrangement joins TRBV27 to TRBJ2-2; 11 bases agree with TRBD2. Germline-derived CDR1 and CDR2 are MNHEY and SMNVEV (reference sequence). The CDR3 spans 14 residues. CDR3 DNA: TGTGCCAGCAGTTTAGGGACTAGCGGCGGGAAGCTGTTTTTT. It codes for CASSLGTSGGKLFF.

This clonotype showed up just a few times. The chain couples TRBV7-3 to TRBJ1-6; D is unresolved. The CDR3 is made up of 14 amino acids. Trimming stripped 2 bases from V and 7 bases from J, with 9 bases between. The germline V gene has CDR1 SGHTA and CDR2 FQGTGA. As DNA, the CDR3 is TGTGCCAGCAGCTTATTTGGTCCGAATTCACCCCTCCACTTT. Encoded protein: CASSLFGPNSPLHF.

At least ten counts were recorded for this clonotype. The rearrangement links TRBV7-8 to TRBJ2-2; the match to TRBD2 covers 9 bases. After removal of 7 bases from V and 3 bases from J, the junction contained 9 bases not matched to a gene. CDR3 length: 16 amino acids. Germline lookup yields CDR1 SGHVS and CDR2 FQNEAQ. The CDR3 sequence: CASKRTSAFDTGELFF. Here the CDR3 DNA reads TGTGCCAGCAAGAGGACTAGCGCCTTTGACACCGGGGAGCTGTTTTTT.

In this sample, this clonotype turned up many times. The chain combines TRBV6-1 with TRBJ2-7, with 8 bases matching TRBD1. Trimming cost V 5 bases and J 1 base; bases outside gene matches: 7. CDR1 MNHNS and CDR2 SASEGT come from the germline V gene. This CDR3 spans 15 amino acids. CDR3 in DNA: TGTGCCAGCAGTCCCAGCCAGGGGGCTTCCTACGAGCAGTACTTC. It translates to CASSPSQGASYEQYF.

Worth noting for this clonotype: A clone one base away is much larger, so this may be a read error. The V and J genes are TRBV7-2 and TRBJ2-5; D may be TRBD1 (6 bases). This CDR3 has 15 residues. Germline V gene lookup returns CDR1 SGHTA and CDR2 FQGNSA. The CDR3 loop reads CASSQDSGEGETEYF. CDR3 nucleotides: TGTGCCAGCAGCCAGGACTCAGGGGAAGGGGAGACCGAGTACTTC.

This clonotype was seen repeatedly, ten times or more. The V gene is TRBV5-1, the J gene TRBJ1-2; D call uncertain. This CDR3 has 14 residues. Trimming pared 0 bases from V and 5 bases from J, leaving 11 bases between. The germline V gene has CDR1 SGHRS and CDR2 YFSETQ. The CDR3 loop is CASSLDRNKYGYTF. The CDR3 DNA is TGCGCCAGCAGCTTGGACAGAAACAAGTATGGCTACACCTTC.

This rearrangement joins TRBV6-4 to TRBJ1-1; D not resolved. Per germline, CDR1 MRHNA and CDR2 SNTAGT. There are 14 residues in the CDR3. The V and J ends lost 6 bases and 4 bases respectively, with 15 bases between them. DNA for the CDR3: TGTGCCAGCAGGAGGATCACCAGTGCCACTGAAGCTTTCTTT. Protein product: CASRRITSATEAFF.